Listed below are T cell receptor beta chains from one sample, sequenced in a study of T cell repertoires in cytomegalovirus infection. TCRdb analysed the reads with MiXCR anew, one entry per CDR3 protein. The sample yields around 530,000 distinct CDR3 sequences, roughly 29% seen once. The sample comprised PBMCs. The receptor set was obtained from a human donor in good health (CMV status not recorded). Some clones in this sample may be carry-over from other donors' samples. The conserved cysteine and the conserved F or W are not part of the CDR3 here. A D gene is named only where the DNA matches it firmly.

j_call,v_call,d_call,cdr3_aa
TRBJ2-5,TRBV7-2,TRBD1,ASSFQGAGETQY
TRBJ2-1,TRBV24-1,TRBD1,ATSDVGTGDNEQF
TRBJ1-2,TRBV11-3,TRBD1,ASSLDRQGLYGYT
TRBJ2-5,TRBV19,TRBD1,ASSITGGRQETQY
TRBJ2-3,TRBV6-6,NA,ASGRTADTQY
TRBJ1-5,TRBV28,NA,ASRLNNQPQH
TRBJ2-7,TRBV19,TRBD2,ASRTSLREVHEQY
TRBJ2-5,TRBV20-1,TRBD2,SASRLAGMQETQY
TRBJ2-7,TRBV2,TRBD1,ASRLQGALAYEQY
TRBJ2-3,TRBV7-2,NA,ASSLPSTDTQY
TRBJ2-1,TRBV15,NA,ATSRGVRVYNEQF
TRBJ2-2,TRBV6-1,TRBD1,ATTGAGELF
TRBJ2-3,TRBV5-4,TRBD1,ASSEGQAPDTQY
TRBJ1-3,TRBV3-1,NA,ASSQPIGLGNTIY
TRBJ2-2,TRBV12-5,NA,ASGLRTASLNTGELF
TRBJ1-3,TRBV7-8,NA,ASSSSSGAGNTIY
TRBJ2-5,TRBV6-5,TRBD2,ASSRETGLATETQY
TRBJ2-1,TRBV5-5,NA,ASRLGPGSSYNEQF
TRBJ1-1,TRBV7-6,NA,ASSFPGAEAF